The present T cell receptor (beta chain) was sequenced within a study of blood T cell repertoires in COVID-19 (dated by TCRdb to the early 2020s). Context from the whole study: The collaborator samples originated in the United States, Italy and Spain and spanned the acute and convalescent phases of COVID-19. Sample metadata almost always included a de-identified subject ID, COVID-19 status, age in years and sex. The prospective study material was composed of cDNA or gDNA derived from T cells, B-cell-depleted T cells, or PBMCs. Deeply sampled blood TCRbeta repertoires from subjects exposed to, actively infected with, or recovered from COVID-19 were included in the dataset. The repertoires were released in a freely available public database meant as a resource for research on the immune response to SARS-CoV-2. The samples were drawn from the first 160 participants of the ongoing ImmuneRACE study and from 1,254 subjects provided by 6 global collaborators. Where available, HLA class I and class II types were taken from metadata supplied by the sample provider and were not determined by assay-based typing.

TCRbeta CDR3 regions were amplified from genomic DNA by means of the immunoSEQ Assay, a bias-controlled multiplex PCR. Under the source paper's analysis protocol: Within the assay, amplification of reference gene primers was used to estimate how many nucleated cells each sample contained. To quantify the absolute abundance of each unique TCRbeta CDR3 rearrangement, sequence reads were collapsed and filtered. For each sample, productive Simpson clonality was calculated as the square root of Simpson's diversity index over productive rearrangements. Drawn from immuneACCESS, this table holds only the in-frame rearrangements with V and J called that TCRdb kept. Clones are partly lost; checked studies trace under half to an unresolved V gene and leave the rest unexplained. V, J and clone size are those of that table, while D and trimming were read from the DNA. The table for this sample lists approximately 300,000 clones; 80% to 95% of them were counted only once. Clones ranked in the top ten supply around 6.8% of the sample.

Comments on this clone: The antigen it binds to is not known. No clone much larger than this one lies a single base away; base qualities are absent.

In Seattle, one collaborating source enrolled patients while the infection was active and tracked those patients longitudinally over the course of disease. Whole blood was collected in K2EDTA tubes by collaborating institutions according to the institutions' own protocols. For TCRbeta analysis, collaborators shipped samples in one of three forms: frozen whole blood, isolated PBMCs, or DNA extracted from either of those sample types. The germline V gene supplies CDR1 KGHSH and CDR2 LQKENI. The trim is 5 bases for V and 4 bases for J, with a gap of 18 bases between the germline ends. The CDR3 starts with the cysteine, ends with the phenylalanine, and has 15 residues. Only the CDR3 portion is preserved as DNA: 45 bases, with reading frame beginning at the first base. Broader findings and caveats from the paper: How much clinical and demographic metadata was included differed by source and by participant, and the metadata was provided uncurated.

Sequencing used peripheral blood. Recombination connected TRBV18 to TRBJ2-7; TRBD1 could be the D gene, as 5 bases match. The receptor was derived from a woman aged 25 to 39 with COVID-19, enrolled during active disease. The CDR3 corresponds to CASSKGRTTAYEQYF. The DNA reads TGTGCCAGCTCAAAGGGGCGCACAACCGCGTACGAGCAGTACTTC.